The 32 T cell receptor beta chains below were found in one sample sequenced in a study of blood T cell repertoires in COVID-19 (dated by TCRdb to the early 2020s). The library relied on the immunoSEQ multiplex PCR assay. The immuneACCESS repertoire file appears here via TCRdb, limited to in-frame rearrangements. These files lack a portion of the clones; in checked studies, under half of the deficit traces to unresolved V genes, and the cause of the others is not known. The sample table records 180,000 or so clones; 70% to 90% of these occur just once. 2.5% to 3.5% of the sample belongs to the ten largest clones. Material: peripheral blood. The receptors were sampled from a woman aged 25 to 39 with active or convalescent COVID-19.

The rearrangement uses TRBV7-9 and TRBJ1-6; the D gene is possibly TRBD1 (6 bases). Germline V lookup: CDR1 SEHNR, CDR2 FQNEAQ (reference sequence). The CDR3 has 17 amino acids. V lost 3 bases, J lost 5 bases, and 17 bases lay in between. CDR3: CASSFPAGAGNNSPLHF. CDR3 sequence (DNA): TGTGCCAGCAGCTTCCCGGCGGGGGCGGGAAATAATTCACCCCTCCACTTT.

This clone was seen a handful of times. The V call is TRBV2, the J call TRBJ1-5; 8 bases line up with TRBD1. J was trimmed by 5 bases and V by 2 bases; bases with no gene match: 8. The germline gives CDR1 SNHLY, CDR2 FYNNEI. This CDR3 has 16 residues. CDR3 sequence: CASSERQGAGYQPQHF. The CDR3 coding sequence is TGTGCCAGCAGTGAACGTCAGGGGGCAGGATATCAGCCCCAGCATTTT.

J is TRBJ1-5 and V is TRBV6-5; D is unclear. Trimming took off 0 bases at V and 7 bases at J, with 7 bases between the two ends. Per the germline V gene, CDR1 is MNHEY and CDR2 is SVGAGI. This CDR3 comprises 13 residues. CDR3 DNA sequence: TGTGCCAGCAGTTACTCCAACAGCCAGCCCCAGCATTTT. This codes for CASSYSNSQPQHF.

This sequence joins TRBV25-1 and TRBJ2-2; perhaps TRBD2 as D (6 bases). Per the germline V gene, CDR1 is MGHDK and CDR2 is SYGVNS. This CDR3 is 15 amino acids long. Trimming removed 6 bases from V and 6 bases from J, with 17 bases in between. CDR3 sequence reads: CASRRTGDAAGELFF. For the CDR3, the DNA is TGTGCCAGCAGAAGAACGGGAGATGCCGCCGGGGAGCTGTTTTTT.

This clone was counted between two and nine times. This sequence joins TRBV4-1 and TRBJ1-4, with TRBD1 identical over 9 bases. The CDR3 totals 18 residues. Germline V gene data show CDR1 as MGHRA and CDR2 as YSYEKL. V dropped 4 bases and J dropped 8; count of bases not matched to a gene: 17. The CDR3: CASSRTPLTGTGNEKLFF. The CDR3 DNA follows: TGCGCCAGCAGCCGGACTCCGTTAACCGGGACAGGGAACGAAAAACTGTTTTTT.

V gene TRBV15 combines with J gene TRBJ2-1, with TRBD1 matching over 9 bases. V lost 3 bases, J lost 5 bases, and 5 bases stayed unmatched. CDR1 and CDR2 from the germline V gene are LNHNV and YYDKDF (reference sequence). CDR3 length: 15 amino acids. CDR3 bases: TGTGCCACCAGCAGGCGGGACAGGGCCCACAATGAGCAGTTCTTC. It encodes CATSRRDRAHNEQFF.

The CDR3 DNA is TGTGCCACCAGTGATTCGGACAGGGGGAAGCTGTTTTTT. It specifies CATSDSDRGKLFF. V usage is TRBV24-1 and J usage is TRBJ2-2; 10 positions agree with TRBD1. Germline CDR1 reads KGHDR; CDR2 reads SFDVKD. V shed 2 bases, J shed 12 bases, and the junction held 2 bases outside the gene matches. This CDR3 region has 13 residues.

CDR3 protein: CASSRAGTNNEQFF. CDR3 DNA sequence: TGTGCCAGCAGCCGAGCGGGGACCAACAATGAGCAGTTCTTC. The chain is built from TRBV4-2 and TRBJ2-1; 7 bases align to TRBD2. Germline CDR1 is LGHNA and CDR2 is YNFKEQ. CDR3 length: 14 amino acids. J gave up 5 bases and V 4 bases, and 5 bases lay outside the gene matches.

Only a few counts were recorded for this clone. This sequence joins TRBV2 and TRBJ1-1; D is perhaps TRBD1 (6 bases). The germline V gene has CDR1 SNHLY and CDR2 FYNNEI. V lost 7 bases and J lost 4, with 13 bases in between. The CDR3 is 13 amino acids. The CDR3 nucleotides read TGTGCCAGCATGTTGGACAGTGGCACTGAAGCTTTCTTT. This gives the protein CASMLDSGTEAFF.

The chain employs TRBV3-1 (or the pseudogene TRBV3-2) and TRBJ2-7; 8 bases agree with TRBD1. In germline, CDR1 is LGHDT, CDR2 YNNKEL (reference sequence). This CDR3 comprises 17 residues. V was pared by 4 bases and J by 0 bases, with 11 bases of the junction left unmatched. CDR3 sequence reads: CASSLYSSGQDSYEQYF. As DNA, the CDR3 is TGTGCCAGCAGCCTTTACTCTTCGGGACAGGACTCCTACGAGCAGTACTTC.

This chain connects TRBV11-1 to TRBJ1-1, with D possibly TRBD1 on 5 matching bases. Trimming cost V 5 bases and J 6 bases, with 7 bases left between them. This CDR3 contains 11 residues. Germline V gene sequence: CDR1 SGHAT, CDR2 FQDESV (reference sequence). CDR3 DNA sequence: TGTGCCAGCAGCGGGGGGTCTGAAGCTTTCTTT. It encodes CASSGGSEAFF.

V gene TRBV9 combines with J gene TRBJ2-7; perhaps TRBD2 as D (5 bases). The V and J ends lost 1 base and 6 bases respectively, with 8 bases between them. Looked up from germline, CDR1 is SGDLS and CDR2 is YYNGEE. This CDR3 contains 12 residues. CDR3 DNA sequence: TGTGCCAGCAGCGTACTCGGAGGCGAGCAGTACTTC. It translates to CASSVLGGEQYF.

There are a few counts of this clone. This chain uses TRBV2 with TRBJ2-3, with D tentatively TRBD1 (5 bases). This CDR3 contains 15 residues. V was trimmed by 3 bases and J by 3 bases, leaving 13 bases between them. CDR1 and CDR2 (germline): SNHLY, FYNNEI. The CDR3 protein is CASSDRVTETDTQYF. The DNA of the CDR3 is TGTGCCAGCAGTGACAGGGTGACGGAAACAGATACGCAGTATTTT.

V and J are TRBV7-9 and TRBJ2-2, with D maybe TRBD2 (7 bases). The germline V and J ends were trimmed by 5 bases and 3 bases, with 19 bases remaining between them. Looked up from germline, CDR1 is SEHNR and CDR2 is FQNEAQ (reference sequence). The CDR3 is 17 residues long. The CDR3 spells CASSPSSGGLDTGELFF. DNA of the CDR3: TGTGCCAGCAGCCCATCCTCGGGGGGCCTGGACACCGGGGAGCTGTTTTTT.

The chain uses TRBV10-1 and TRBJ2-5; 8 nucleotides agree with TRBD2. The germline V gene encodes CDR1 WNHNN and CDR2 SYGVQD (reference sequence). The V gene end was trimmed by 8 bases and the J gene end by 5 bases; junction bases not matched to a gene: 10. This CDR3 has 14 amino acids. The CDR3 reads CASAGGSVGETQYF. The CDR3 nucleotides read TGCGCCAGCGCGGGGGGCTCTGTCGGCGAGACCCAGTACTTC.

This clone has more than one count but fewer than ten. The chain joins TRBV9 to TRBJ1-1; weak D call: TRBD1 (5 bases). There are 15 residues in the CDR3. Germline V CDR1 and CDR2: SGDLS, YYNGEE. V dropped 1 base and J dropped 1 base, with 11 bases sitting between them. The CDR3 loop reads CASSVQGGRNTEAFF. The CDR3 DNA follows: TGTGCCAGCAGCGTACAGGGAGGGAGGAACACTGAAGCTTTCTTT.

The chain recombines TRBV27 with TRBJ2-7, with a weak D call TRBD1 (5 bases). This CDR3 region has 13 residues. CDR1 and CDR2 from the germline V gene are MNHEY and SMNVEV (reference sequence). Trimming shortened V by 4 bases and J by 6 bases, and 13 bases separated the two germline ends. The chain's CDR3 is CASSYQGSAEQYF. The CDR3 DNA sequence: TGTGCCAGCAGTTACCAGGGCTCGGCCGAGCAGTACTTC.

This sequence joins TRBV5-1 and TRBJ2-1; 10 positions agree with TRBD2. The CDR3 extends over 17 amino acids. CDR1 is SGHRS, CDR2 YFSETQ, per germline. The V and J ends lost 3 bases and 7 bases, in that order; junction bases with no gene match: 13. CDR3 sequence: CASSSQITSGAGNEQFF. The CDR3, as DNA: TGCGCCAGCAGCTCCCAAATTACTAGCGGGGCTGGGAATGAGCAGTTCTTC.

The chain carries TRBV27 and TRBJ1-1; unclear D gene. Between the trimmed V and J ends, which lost 6 bases and 0 bases, there was a span of 8 bases. This CDR3 region has 13 residues. Germline CDR1 MNHEY, CDR2 SMNVEV (reference sequence). The CDR3 nucleotides are TGTGCCAGCAGCGATACTTTGAACACTGAAGCTTTCTTT. Encoded protein: CASSDTLNTEAFF.

The V and J genes are TRBV7-9 and TRBJ1-4; 8 bases are a match to TRBD1. This CDR3 contains 14 residues. V lost 5 bases to trimming and J lost 8 bases; unmatched junction nucleotides: 7. The germline CDR1 and CDR2 sequences are SEHNR and FQNEAQ (reference sequence). The DNA for the CDR3 is TGTGCCAGCAGCCCTCAGGGGGCTTTGGAAAAACTGTTTTTT. This sequence encodes CASSPQGALEKLFF.

This clone was seen once. V and J are TRBV5-1 and TRBJ2-1; 9 bases agree with TRBD2. The CDR3 extends over 15 amino acids. Germline values: CDR1 SGHRS, CDR2 YFSETQ. V was clipped by 4 bases and J by 4 bases; unmatched bases: 6. CDR3 DNA: TGCGCCAGCAGCGGTAGCGGGAGCTCTTACAATGAGCAGTTCTTC. Translation gives CASSGSGSSYNEQFF.

V and J are TRBV11-3 and TRBJ2-5; maybe TRBD1 (5 bases). There are 15 residues in the CDR3. The germline V and J ends were trimmed by 0 bases and 2 bases, with 10 bases remaining between them. CDR1 is SGHNT, CDR2 YENEEA, per germline. CDR3 nucleotides: TGTGCCAGCAGCTTAGACAGGGCGAATCAAGAGACCCAGTACTTC. Translating it yields CASSLDRANQETQYF.

The chain links TRBV28 to TRBJ1-2; 7 bases are a match to TRBD1. Per the germline V gene, CDR1 is MDHEN and CDR2 is SYDVKM. The length of the CDR3 is 13 residues. Trimming removed 6 bases from V and 4 bases from J; junction bases left unmatched: 5. In DNA form, the CDR3 reads TGTGCCAGCAGGGGCGACAGGGTCTATGGCTACACCTTC. Encoded protein: CASRGDRVYGYTF.

The V call is TRBV6-5, the J call TRBJ1-1; 8 nucleotides align to TRBD1. This CDR3 contains 15 residues. Germline V gene data show CDR1 as MNHEY and CDR2 as SVGAGI. V lost 5 bases and J lost 4; bases outside the gene matches: 9. The CDR3 here is CASSSPGGASTEAFF. As DNA, the CDR3 is TGTGCCAGCAGTAGCCCAGGGGGCGCGAGCACTGAAGCTTTCTTT.

This clone was found a few times. V is TRBV4-2 and J is TRBJ2-1; TRBD1 agrees at 11 bases. The ends lost 1 base at V and 5 bases at J; junction bases unmatched: 4. Germline CDR1 and CDR2: LGHNA and YNFKEQ. The CDR3 sequence is 16 residues long. Written as DNA, the CDR3 is TGTGCCAGCAGCCAAGCCGGGACAGGGGGGAACAATGAGCAGTTCTTC. This gives the protein CASSQAGTGGNNEQFF.

CDR3 nucleotides: TGTGCCAGCAGCCCACCGGACAGCAACGAGCAGTACTTC. Translating gives CASSPPDSNEQYF. The chain employs TRBV3-1 (or the pseudogene TRBV3-2) and TRBJ2-7, with a tentative D call TRBD1 (6 bases). The CDR3 has 13 amino acids. Trimming cost V 4 bases and J 5 bases, with 12 bases left between them. Germline V gene sequence: CDR1 LGHDT, CDR2 YNNKEL (reference sequence).

The chain has TRBV5-4 and TRBJ1-4; possibly TRBD1 for D (6 bases). CDR3 length: 15 residues. V lost 2 bases to trimming and J lost 7 bases, with 15 bases between them. Germline assignment: CDR1 SGHNT and CDR2 YYREEE (reference sequence). CDR3 bases: TGTGCCAGCAGCTTCCCCGGACAGAATCCTGAAAAACTGTTTTTT. It codes for CASSFPGQNPEKLFF.

This clone has only a few counts. The rearrangement links TRBV28 to TRBJ1-2; 10 positions match TRBD1. Germline loops: CDR1 MDHEN, CDR2 SYDVKM. V lost 5 bases to trimming and J lost 5 bases; unmatched junction nucleotides: 11. CDR3 size: 16 residues. CDR3 nucleotide sequence: TGTGCCAGCAGTCCTACCCGACAGGGGGCAAGATATGGCTACACCTTC. Translated: CASSPTRQGARYGYTF.

The chain has TRBV2 and TRBJ2-5; 9 positions agree with TRBD1. This CDR3 contains 16 residues. The germline CDR1 and CDR2 sequences are SNHLY and FYNNEI. The V segment lost 6 bases and the J segment 3 bases; nucleotides outside the gene matches: 11. The CDR3 protein is CASSVTMDRGKETQYF. In DNA, the CDR3 is TGTGCCAGCAGCGTGACTATGGACAGGGGAAAAGAGACCCAGTACTTC.

The chain uses TRBV19 and TRBJ2-2; TRBD2 aligns across 13 bases. V shed 8 bases and J 0 bases; nucleotides not matched to a gene: 0. This CDR3 contains 15 residues. Germline V gene lookup returns CDR1 LNHDA and CDR2 SQIVND (reference sequence). The CDR3 DNA is TGTGCCAGTGGACTAGCGGGAGCGAACACCGGGGAGCTGTTTTTT. Translated: CASGLAGANTGELFF.

V and J are TRBV6-6 and TRBJ2-2; possible D gene TRBD2, 5 bases. Germline V gene lookup returns CDR1 MNHNY and CDR2 SVGAGI (reference sequence). This CDR3 spans 16 amino acids. V shed 2 bases and J shed 4 bases, with 14 bases lying between them. The CDR3 loop reads CASSYNDLRATGELFF. In nucleotides, the CDR3 is TGTGCCAGCAGTTACAACGACCTGAGGGCCACCGGGGAGCTGTTTTTT.

This clone was found once. The chain is built from TRBV29-1 and TRBJ2-2; 12 positions match TRBD2. The V and J ends lost 0 bases and 6 bases, in that order; junction bases with no gene match: 8. In germline, CDR1 is SQVTM, CDR2 ANQGSEA. The CDR3 is made up of 17 amino acids. The chain's CDR3 is CSVEDRSSGRAPGELFF. The DNA of the CDR3 is TGCAGCGTTGAAGATCGGTCTAGCGGGAGGGCCCCCGGGGAGCTGTTTTTT.